These 12 T cell receptor beta chains were sequenced from one sample in a study of shared clonotypes between healthy human individuals. CD45RO-negative, CCR7-selected cells formed the naive CD8 fraction, which excluded terminally differentiated effector memory CD45RA+ cells. Method: immunoSEQ multiplex PCR; TCRdb's copy keeps in-frame clones and lacks some. The sample carries about 2.2 million clones, around 95% recorded once. Sequenced material: naive CD8+ T cells from PBMCs. The source of these receptors is a man younger than 35 in good health. Some clones in this sample may be carry-over from other donors' samples.

The chain combines TRBV11-2 with TRBJ2-7, with a weak D call TRBD1 (6 bases). The germline gives CDR1 SGHAT, CDR2 FQNNGV. The CDR3 runs to 17 residues. Deletions cut 4 bases from V and 2 bases from J, with 21 bases between. The CDR3 sequence is CASSYSQPSGVAYEQYF. CDR3 bases: TGTGCCAGCAGCTACTCACAACCTTCAGGGGTTGCCTACGAGCAGTACTTC.

This clone was counted a single time. The chain couples TRBV5-1 to TRBJ2-5; TRBD2 aligns across 7 bases. The V segment lost 0 bases and the J segment 10 bases; nucleotides outside the gene matches: 12. CDR1 is SGHRS, CDR2 YFSETQ, per germline. The CDR3 loop spans 15 amino acids. Written as DNA, the CDR3 is TGCGCCAGCAGCTTGGAAGGGGACTACCTTTGGGACCAGTACTTC. Translation gives CASSLEGDYLWDQYF.

CDR3 nucleotide sequence: TGTGCCAGCAGTTTCATAGAGGGCGGAACTGAAGCTTTCTTT. Translated: CASSFIEGGTEAFF. V gene TRBV28 combines with J gene TRBJ1-1; D unresolved. Germline CDR1 MDHEN, CDR2 SYDVKM. The CDR3 contains 14 residues. Trimming pared 3 bases from V and 5 bases from J, leaving 13 bases between.

The chain couples TRBV6-5 to TRBJ2-7; D may be TRBD1 (5 bases). The CDR3 has 14 residues. Germline CDR1 and CDR2: MNHEY and SVGAGI. Trimming stripped 0 bases from V and 7 bases from J, with 13 bases between. The CDR3 nucleotides read TGTGCCAGCAGTTACTCGGACGGTGGGGCAGAGCAGTACTTC. Translating it yields CASSYSDGGAEQYF.

In nucleotides, the CDR3 is TGTGCCAGCAGTTTTAAGATCAGGGTCCCCTACGAGCAGTACTTC. The encoded protein is CASSFKIRVPYEQYF. The chain combines TRBV28 with TRBJ2-7, with D possibly TRBD1 on 5 matching bases. V was shortened by 3 bases and J by 2 bases, with 14 bases between the two germline ends. CDR3 length equals 15 residues. The germline gives CDR1 MDHEN, CDR2 SYDVKM.

The chain employs TRBV28 and TRBJ1-1; D ambiguous. Germline lookup yields CDR1 MDHEN and CDR2 SYDVKM. V was clipped by 2 bases and J by 4 bases, with 11 bases between them. The CDR3 runs 14 residues. The CDR3 region has the DNA TGTGCCAGCAGTTTAAGTTGGCCGACCACTGAAGCTTTCTTT. Translated, it gives CASSLSWPTTEAFF.

This sequence joins TRBV10-1 and TRBJ2-2; weak D call: TRBD1 (5 bases). The V end lost 0 bases, the J end lost 6 bases, and 8 bases lay between the germline ends. From germline, CDR1 is WNHNN and CDR2 SYGVQD (reference sequence). This CDR3 spans 14 amino acids. CDR3 amino acids: CASSESRGAGELFF. Here the CDR3 DNA reads TGCGCCAGCAGTGAGTCAAGGGGCGCCGGGGAGCTGTTTTTT.

V usage is TRBV4-3 and J usage is TRBJ2-5; D ambiguous. The CDR3 has 13 residues. Germline assignment: CDR1 LGHNA and CDR2 YSLEER. Trimming pared 0 bases from V and 5 bases from J, leaving 7 bases between. CDR3 coding DNA: TGCGCCAGCAGCCAAGACAGATGGGAGACCCAGTACTTC. It specifies CASSQDRWETQYF.

This sequence joins TRBV7-8 and TRBJ1-1; D not resolved. The CDR3 is made up of 14 amino acids. V was clipped by 1 base and J by 0 bases, with 6 bases between them. CDR1 and CDR2 from the germline V gene are SGHVS and FQNEAQ. The CDR3 coding sequence is TGTGCCAGCAGCTTAGAGTTGATGAACACTGAAGCTTTCTTT. Encoded protein: CASSLELMNTEAFF.

The rearrangement joins TRBV6-4 to TRBJ2-2; D unclear. The CDR3 is 13 amino acids. V was pared by 0 bases and J by 4 bases, with 3 bases between. The germline CDR1 and CDR2 sequences are MRHNA and SNTAGT. The DNA for the CDR3 is TGTGCCAGCAGTGACTCGCCCACCGGGGAGCTGTTTTTT. Translating gives CASSDSPTGELFF.

This clone has just one count. The V gene is TRBV7-2, the J gene TRBJ2-1, with D unresolved. The CDR3 covers 13 residues. Germline CDR1 SGHTA, CDR2 FQGNSA. Trimming shortened V by 1 base and J by 7 bases, and 8 bases separated the two germline ends. CDR3 nucleotide sequence: TGTGCCAGCAGCTTAGTGTACGTTAATGAGCAGTTCTTC. Protein product: CASSLVYVNEQFF.

The chain combines TRBV9 with TRBJ1-5; possible D gene TRBD1, 6 bases. V dropped 0 bases and J dropped 6 bases, with 10 bases sitting between them. The CDR3 spans 14 residues. Germline V gene data show CDR1 as SGDLS and CDR2 as YYNGEE. The CDR3 sequence is CASSVGWGLQPQHF. The DNA for the CDR3 is TGTGCCAGCAGCGTAGGGTGGGGGCTTCAGCCCCAGCATTTT. Full variable domain (outside the CDR3, taken from reference TRBV9 and TRBJ1-5): DSGVTQTPKHLITATGQRVTLRCSPRSGDLSVYWYQQSLDQGLQFLIQYYNGEERAKGNILERFSAQQFPDLHSELNLSSLELGDSALYFCASSVGWGLQPQHFGDGTRLSIL.